This T cell receptor (beta chain) was captured in a study of cytomegalovirus exposure and HLA in healthy donors. Study-wide points: When analyzed later, a missense DCLRE1C variant was found to be linked to TCR beta V- and J-gene trimming.

With 4 bases removed from V and 14 bases from J, the gap between germline ends came to 12 bases. CDR1 is MNHNY, CDR2 SVGAGI, per germline (reference sequence). The CDR3 consists of 12 residues. With respect to this clone: As yet, its antigen is unknown.

Primers for the PCR totalled 60 Vbeta and 13 Jbeta. TCRdb's copy holds only in-frame clones and misses some; the assay was immunoSEQ multiplex PCR. The sample lists about 110,000 clones, around 75% occurring once. This sequence was found in a man aged 35 to 55 in good health and CMV-seronegative. V is TRBV6-6 and J is TRBJ1-6, with a possible D match to TRBD1 (6 bases). The material sequenced was PBMCs. CDR3 bases: TGTGCCAGCAGTTTACGACAGGCCACCCTCCACTTT. This gives the protein CASSLRQATLHF.